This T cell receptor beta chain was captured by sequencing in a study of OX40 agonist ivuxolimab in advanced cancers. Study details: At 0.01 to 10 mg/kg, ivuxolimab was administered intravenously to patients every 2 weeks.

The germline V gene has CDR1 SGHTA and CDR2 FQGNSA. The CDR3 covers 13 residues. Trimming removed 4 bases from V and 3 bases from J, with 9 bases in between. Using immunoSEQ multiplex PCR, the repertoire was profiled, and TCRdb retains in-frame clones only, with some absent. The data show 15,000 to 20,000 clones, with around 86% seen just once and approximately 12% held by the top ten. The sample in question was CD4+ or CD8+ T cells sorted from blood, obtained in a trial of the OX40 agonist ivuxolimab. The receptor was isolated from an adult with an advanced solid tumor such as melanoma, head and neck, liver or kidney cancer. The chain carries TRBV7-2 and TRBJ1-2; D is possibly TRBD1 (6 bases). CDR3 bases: TGTGCCAGCAGCTACAGGGATGACTATGGCTACACCTTC. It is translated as CASSYRDDYGYTF.